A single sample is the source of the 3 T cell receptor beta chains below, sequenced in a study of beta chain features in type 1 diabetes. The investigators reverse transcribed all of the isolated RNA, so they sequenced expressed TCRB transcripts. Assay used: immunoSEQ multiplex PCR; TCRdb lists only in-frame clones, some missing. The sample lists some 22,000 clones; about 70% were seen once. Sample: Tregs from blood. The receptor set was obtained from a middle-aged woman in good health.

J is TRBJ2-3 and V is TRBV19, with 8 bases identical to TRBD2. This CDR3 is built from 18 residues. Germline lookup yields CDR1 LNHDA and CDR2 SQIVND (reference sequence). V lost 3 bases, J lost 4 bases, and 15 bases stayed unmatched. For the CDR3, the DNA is TGTGCCAGTAGTATGGATTCGCTTGGGCGGGGGGCCGCAGATACGCAGTATTTT. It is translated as CASSMDSLGRGAADTQYF.

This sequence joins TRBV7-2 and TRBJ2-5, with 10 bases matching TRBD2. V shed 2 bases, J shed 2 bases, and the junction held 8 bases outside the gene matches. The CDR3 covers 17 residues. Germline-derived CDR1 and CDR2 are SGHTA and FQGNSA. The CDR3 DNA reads TGTGCCAGCAGCTTATGGCCTAGCGGGGGACCTCAAGAGACCCAGTACTTC. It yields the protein CASSLWPSGGPQETQYF.

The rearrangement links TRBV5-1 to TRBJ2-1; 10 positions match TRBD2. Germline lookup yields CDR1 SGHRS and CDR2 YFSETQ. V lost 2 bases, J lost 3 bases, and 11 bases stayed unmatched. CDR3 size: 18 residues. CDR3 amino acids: CASSLGRGLAASYNEQFF. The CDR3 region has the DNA TGCGCCAGCAGCTTAGGACGAGGACTAGCGGCCAGCTACAATGAGCAGTTCTTC. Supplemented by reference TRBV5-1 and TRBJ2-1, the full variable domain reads KAGVTQTPRYLIKTRGQQVTLSCSPISGHRSVSWYQQTPGQGLQFLFEYFSETQRNKGNFPGRFSGRQFSNSRSEMNVSTLELGDSALYLCASSLGRGLAASYNEQFFGPGTRLTVL.